This passage covers 18 T cell receptor beta chains from one sample sequenced in a study of T cell responses to AZD1222 COVID-19 vaccine. Generated by immunoSEQ multiplex PCR, the TCRdb table keeps only in-frame clones and is missing some. The table shows 75,000 to 80,000 clones, with about 90% occurring only once. Specimen: peripheral blood, collected 28 days after the second AZD1222 dose. The source is an adult who received the AZD1222 COVID-19 vaccine.

This clone has just one count. The V gene is TRBV6-1, the J gene TRBJ1-3, with 9 bases fitting TRBD1. CDR1 is MNHNS, CDR2 SASEGT, per germline. There are 17 residues in the CDR3. The J segment lost 3 bases and the V segment lost 4 bases, leaving 10 bases of the junction unmatched. In DNA form, the CDR3 reads TGTGCCAGCAGTGCCCACGCCGGGACAGGGAATGGAAACACCATATATTTT. Encoded protein: CASSAHAGTGNGNTIYF.

The V and J genes are TRBV24-1 and TRBJ1-2, with D possibly TRBD1 on 6 matching bases. Germline V CDR1 and CDR2: KGHDR, SFDVKD. This CDR3 has 12 amino acids. V gave up 1 base and J gave up 8 bases, with 7 bases separating them. The CDR3 DNA reads TGTGCCACCAGTGATTTTGGGGGCGGCTACACCTTC. Its protein is CATSDFGGGYTF.

This chain connects TRBV13 to TRBJ1-2, with D hard to call. Germline V gene lookup returns CDR1 PRHDT and CDR2 FYEKMQ (reference sequence). The CDR3 is made up of 15 amino acids. V gave up 5 bases and J gave up 4 bases, with 17 bases separating them. Written as DNA, the CDR3 is TGTGCCAGCAGCCCATTTTGGAGGGCTAGCTATGGCTACACCTTC. Amino acids: CASSPFWRASYGYTF.

CDR3 sequence reads: CASRGAAGSPLHF. CDR3 coding DNA: TGTGCCAGCAGGGGCGCTGCGGGATCACCCCTCCACTTT. The V gene is TRBV28, the J gene TRBJ1-6; D is unclear. With 6 bases removed from V and 10 bases from J, the gap between germline ends came to 13 bases. Germline lookup yields CDR1 MDHEN and CDR2 SYDVKM. CDR3 size: 13 residues.

This clone was recorded once. One junction end disagrees with the germline gene, perhaps due to a read error. The genes are TRBV5-1 and TRBJ1-5; a possible D gene is TRBD1 (5 bases). Germline V gene lookup returns CDR1 SGHRS and CDR2 YFSETQ. The CDR3 length is 13 residues. CDR3 DNA: TGCGCCATTCCTGGGAGGGGTGATCAACCCCAGCATTTT. Translated, it gives CAIPGRGDQPQHF.

V and J are TRBV6-5 and TRBJ2-7; D not certain. In germline, CDR1 is MNHEY, CDR2 SVGAGI. The CDR3 has 15 amino acids. V lost 0 bases and J 4 bases, leaving 13 bases between the germline ends. The CDR3 is CASSYSEAKGYEQYF. In nucleotides, the CDR3 is TGTGCCAGCAGTTACTCCGAGGCAAAAGGGTACGAGCAGTACTTC.

The genes are TRBV9 and TRBJ1-2, with TRBD1 matching 9 bases. Trimming took 4 bases from V and 5 from J; bases not matched to a gene: 12. From germline, CDR1 is SGDLS and CDR2 YYNGEE. The CDR3 runs 16 residues. The CDR3 sequence: CASSFPGQGMWYGYTF. CDR3 DNA: TGTGCCAGCAGCTTCCCGGGACAGGGCATGTGGTATGGCTACACCTTC.

This clone came up once. V gene TRBV5-1 combines with J gene TRBJ1-3; D is unclear. Germline V CDR1 and CDR2: SGHRS, YFSETQ. This CDR3 contains 15 residues. Trimming shortened V by 4 bases and J by 0 bases, and 11 bases separated the two germline ends. The chain's CDR3 is CASSVGSFSGNTIYF. CDR3 nucleotides: TGCGCCAGCAGCGTAGGGAGCTTCTCTGGAAACACCATATATTTT.

The chain has TRBV28 and TRBJ1-2; possibly TRBD1 for D (5 bases). The CDR3 has 15 residues. The V gene's germline CDR1 is MDHEN and CDR2 SYDVKM. Trimming stripped 5 bases from V and 3 bases from J, with 16 bases between. Here the CDR3 DNA reads TGTGCCAGCAGTCCCCCGGGGGTGTCTTACTATGGCTACACCTTC. This encodes CASSPPGVSYYGYTF.

This chain connects TRBV7-2 to TRBJ2-3; D not certain. V lost 1 base, J lost 2 bases, and 10 bases lay in between. Germline values: CDR1 SGHTA, CDR2 FQGNSA. This CDR3 region has 15 residues. The CDR3 reads CASSLVAVSTDTQYF. For the CDR3, the DNA is TGTGCCAGCAGCTTAGTGGCTGTGTCCACAGATACGCAGTATTTT. The variable domain in full, completed from reference TRBV7-2 and TRBJ2-3, reads GAGVSQSPSNKVTEKGKDVELRCDPISGHTALYWYRQSLGQGLEFLIYFQGNSAPDKSGLPSDRFSAERTGGSVSTLTIQRTQQEDSAVYLCASSLVAVSTDTQYFGPGTRLTVL.

The J gene is TRBJ2-5, the V gene TRBV18, with no clear D. The CDR3 runs to 13 residues. The ends were cut back, 0 bases at V and 4 bases at J, with 6 bases in the middle. CDR1 and CDR2 (germline): KGHSH, LQKENI. The CDR3 DNA is TGTGCCAGCTCACCACCTACATCAGAGACCCAGTACTTC. As protein: CASSPPTSETQYF.

V and J are TRBV9 and TRBJ1-5, with a tentative D call TRBD1 (6 bases). V dropped 3 bases and J dropped 6 bases, with 10 bases sitting between them. The CDR3 spans 13 residues. From germline, CDR1 is SGDLS and CDR2 YYNGEE. CDR3 in DNA: TGTGCCAGCAGCGGTTCACAGGGTCAGCCCCAGCATTTT. Encoded protein: CASSGSQGQPQHF.

The chain links TRBV19 to TRBJ1-5, with D hard to call. This CDR3 spans 15 amino acids. Trimming left V 3 bases short and J 2 bases short, with 11 bases between. CDR1 and CDR2 from the germline V gene are LNHDA and SQIVND (reference sequence). The CDR3 here is CASSIQEWGNQPQHF. CDR3 sequence (DNA): TGTGCCAGTAGTATCCAGGAATGGGGCAATCAGCCCCAGCATTTT.

The CDR3 sequence: CASSLAQGRTEAFF. The CDR3 bases are TGTGCCAGCAGCTTAGCCCAGGGAAGGACTGAAGCTTTCTTT. The genes are TRBV7-9 and TRBJ1-1, with a tentative D call TRBD1 (5 bases). The V end was cut by 0 bases, the J end by 5 bases, with 10 bases between. Per the germline V gene, CDR1 is SEHNR and CDR2 is FQNEAQ (reference sequence). The CDR3 consists of 14 residues.

The DNA of the CDR3 is TGCGCCAGCAACCCGGGACAGGGTGGTGAAAAACTGTTTTTT. Translated: CASNPGQGGEKLFF. The genes are TRBV5-1 and TRBJ1-4, with 9 bases identical to TRBD1. V gave up 6 bases and J gave up 7 bases; unmatched junction bases: 7. CDR1 and CDR2 (germline): SGHRS, YFSETQ. The CDR3 sequence is 14 residues long.

The chain combines TRBV25-1 with TRBJ2-3; D possibly corresponds to TRBD1 (6 bases). The germline V gene encodes CDR1 MGHDK and CDR2 SYGVNS. The length of the CDR3 is 16 residues. Trimming pared 3 bases from V and 2 bases from J, leaving 15 bases between. CDR3 protein: CASSDRTRDITDTQYF. The CDR3 DNA sequence: TGTGCCAGCAGTGATAGGACCCGGGACATCACAGATACGCAGTATTTT.

V and J are TRBV6-2 or TRBV6-3 and TRBJ2-7, with TRBD2 matching 12 bases. CDR3 length: 16 residues. Germline V gives CDR1 MNHEY, CDR2 SVGEGT. The ends lost 1 base at V and 4 bases at J; junction bases unmatched: 5. For the CDR3, the DNA is TGTGCCAGCAGTTACTACCCTAGCGGGGGGGCGTACGAGCAGTACTTC. It codes for CASSYYPSGGAYEQYF.

This sequence joins TRBV19 and TRBJ1-6, with D uncertain. The germline CDR1 and CDR2 sequences are LNHDA and SQIVND (reference sequence). Trimming pared 5 bases from V and 0 bases from J, leaving 8 bases between. This CDR3 comprises 15 residues. CDR3 coding DNA: TGTGCCAGTAGTCCGGGGAGCTCCTATAATTCACCCCTCCACTTT. Residues: CASSPGSSYNSPLHF. The whole variable domain, remainder taken from reference TRBV19 and TRBJ1-6, is DGGITQSPKYLFRKEGQNVTLSCEQNLNHDAMYWYRQDPGQGLRLIYYSQIVNDFQKGDIAEGYSVSREKKESFPLTVTSAQKNPTAFYLCASSPGSSYNSPLHFGNGTRLTVT.